This T cell receptor (beta chain) was found in a study of control samples from healthy donors and cancer patients. CDR3 size: 14 residues. After removal of 2 bases from V and 10 bases from J, the junction contained 7 bases not matched to a gene. CDR1 MDHEN and CDR2 SYDVKM come from the germline V gene. Repertoires were generated with immunoSEQ multiplex PCR, while TCRdb's copy carries only in-frame clones and drops some. Of about 120,000 clones detected, about 95% appear once; the ten largest clones hold 3.5% to 4%. Sequences were obtained from blood. The chain combines TRBV28 with TRBJ1-4; TRBD1 matches 7 bases. The TCR was taken from a man younger than 45 in good health. The CDR3 sequence: CASSLRQGNRKLFF. The CDR3 DNA is TGTGCCAGCAGTTTAAGACAGGGAAATAGAAAACTGTTTTTT.